The clone carrying this TCR beta chain was found a few times. As yet, its antigen is unknown. These data are taken from a study of metastatic and nonmetastatic thyroid tumors. At the level of the study: The comparison covered peripheral blood and tumor or nodule tissue in malignant and benign thyroid patients.

Per the study methods: Across clinicopathological groups, CDR3 differences served as the basis for building a distant-metastasis classifier for papillary thyroid cancer. TCRdb re-processed the PCR reads through MiXCR. What appears here as the V and J calls and clone size reflects TCRdb's work, not the paper's. Counted here are 14,000 to 15,000 clones, about 20% occurring once; the ten biggest clones make up roughly 13%. Findings and caveats of the study: Reports indicated that malignant thyroid tumors showed significantly higher TCR beta diversity than benign nodules did, in blood and tumor.

Among the patients, none had received any treatment before thyroid surgery. V gave up 6 bases and J gave up 7 bases; unmatched junction bases: 9. This CDR3 region has 15 residues. The sample taken for sequencing was blood. The receptor was isolated from a female donor with papillary thyroid cancer or a benign thyroid nodule (not recorded which). Some clones in this sample may be carry-over from other donors' samples. V is TRBV12-3 or TRBV12-4 and J is TRBJ2-1; 10 positions agree with TRBD2. This chain's CDR3 is CASSQLAGSINEQFF. The CDR3, as DNA: TGTGCCAGCAGCCAACTAGCGGGGAGTATAAATGAGCAGTTCTTC.